The clone carrying this T cell receptor beta chain was observed a few times. This may be a read error: a much more frequent sequence differs by one nucleotide. The conserved closing phenylalanine or tryptophan is absent in this CDR3, likely reflecting a read error. This library used roughly 400 ng RNA and molecular barcoded adaptors spanning alpha/delta and beta/gamma chains. Each CDR3 protein is one row after TCRdb ran MiXCR on the reads. This sample has around 25,000 distinct CDR3 sequences, with under 25% found just once. The data stem from a study of read filtering for tumor transcriptome and immune sequencing. Trimming removed 2 bases at V and 11 bases at J, with 7 bases between. CDR3 length: 12 amino acids. Germline V gene sequence: CDR1 SEHNR, CDR2 FQNEAQ (reference sequence).

Sequenced input: a population of CD138-negative cells sorted from bone marrow. This TCR was recovered from a donor aged 40 or older with multiple myeloma. The genes are TRBV7-9 and TRBJ1-6; D call uncertain. This chain's CDR3 is CASSLTPAPLHL. The CDR3 DNA follows: TGTGCCAGCAGCTTAACGCCCGCACCCCTCCACCTT.